The 9 T cell receptor beta chains below were found in one sample sequenced in a study of shared clonotypes between healthy human individuals. Measured with immunoSEQ multiplex PCR; TCRdb has only the in-frame clones, and not every one. The table includes 400,000 to 600,000 clones, more than 95% detected once. Sequencing input: naive CD4+ T cells sorted from blood. Subset reported: CD45RA+ positively selected. Receptors were obtained from a woman aged 30 to 39 in good health.

This chain links TRBV11-3 with TRBJ2-6, with D uncertain. With 5 bases removed from V and 0 bases from J, the gap between germline ends came to 8 bases. CDR3 length: 15 amino acids. Germline assignment: CDR1 SGHNT and CDR2 YENEEA. The chain's CDR3 is CASSPSDSGANVLTF. The CDR3 DNA sequence: TGTGCCAGCAGCCCGTCGGACTCTGGGGCCAACGTCCTGACTTTC.

The chain couples TRBV11-3 to TRBJ1-1; D call uncertain. Per the germline V gene, CDR1 is SGHNT and CDR2 is YENEEA. The CDR3 spans 16 residues. The V and J ends lost 5 bases and 0 bases respectively, with 16 bases between them. CDR3 DNA: TGTGCCAGCAGCCACGTCCTACCGCCGGTGAACACTGAAGCTTTCTTT. Residues: CASSHVLPPVNTEAFF.

This chain joins TRBV15 and TRBJ2-1; TRBD2 agrees at 7 bases. This CDR3 has 14 amino acids. V lost 5 bases to trimming and J lost 4 bases; unmatched junction nucleotides: 5. The germline CDR1 and CDR2 sequences are LNHNV and YYDKDF (reference sequence). The CDR3 nucleotides read TGTGCCACCAGCGGACGACTAGCTTACAATGAGCAGTTCTTC. Translated: CATSGRLAYNEQFF. The variable domain in full, with the rest retrieved from reference TRBV15 and TRBJ2-1, is DAMVIQNPRYQVTQFGKPVTLSCSQTLNHNVMYWYQQKSSQAPKLLFHYYDKDFNNEADTPDNFQSRRPNTSFCFLDIRSPGLGDTAMYLCATSGRLAYNEQFFGPGTRLTVL.

The rearrangement uses TRBV12-2 and TRBJ2-7; TRBD2, as called in the table, went unchecked against the DNA. TRBV12-2 is tagged as a pseudogene. This CDR3 is 15 amino acids long. The CDR3 region has the DNA TGTGCAAGTCGCCCCACTAGCGGAAGTACCTACGAGCAGTACTTC. This gives the protein CASRPTSGSTYEQYF.

V and J are TRBV11-2 and TRBJ2-3, with 7 nucleotides matching TRBD2. Germline assignment: CDR1 SGHAT and CDR2 FQNNGV. V lost 3 bases, J lost 4 bases, and 7 bases stayed unmatched. The CDR3 spans 15 residues. The CDR3 is CASSLALAVSDTQYF. The CDR3 coding sequence is TGTGCCAGCAGCTTGGCGCTAGCGGTATCAGATACGCAGTATTTT. The whole variable domain, remainder taken from reference TRBV11-2 and TRBJ2-3, is EAGVAQSPRYKIIEKRQSVAFWCNPISGHATLYWYQQILGQGPKLLIQFQNNGVVDDSQLPKDRFSAERLKGVDSTLKIQPAKLEDSAVYLCASSLALAVSDTQYFGPGTRLTVL.

CDR3 region: CASSGTDRAGPEAFF. CDR3 DNA sequence: TGTGCCAGCAGCGGGACGGACAGGGCTGGCCCTGAAGCTTTCTTT. The chain uses TRBV11-2 and TRBJ1-1; 8 bases are a match to TRBD1. Looked up from germline, CDR1 is SGHAT and CDR2 is FQNNGV. V dropped 5 bases and J dropped 6; count of bases not matched to a gene: 11. The CDR3 length is 15 residues.

The chain uses TRBV5-1 and TRBJ2-3; 13 bases fit TRBD2. The CDR3 covers 16 residues. Trimming removed 3 bases from V and 2 bases from J; junction bases left unmatched: 3. CDR1 SGHRS and CDR2 YFSETQ come from the germline V gene. This CDR3 is CASSWGLAGNTDTQYF. The DNA for the CDR3 is TGCGCCAGCAGCTGGGGACTAGCGGGGAACACAGATACGCAGTATTTT.

V is TRBV19 and J is TRBJ1-1; TRBD1 is a possible D gene (5 bases). The CDR3 is made up of 12 amino acids. In germline, CDR1 is LNHDA, CDR2 SQIVND (reference sequence). Trimming shortened V by 6 bases and J by 4 bases, and 9 bases separated the two germline ends. The CDR3 reads CASSREGTEAFF. The CDR3 nucleotides are TGTGCCAGTAGCAGGGAAGGCACTGAAGCTTTCTTT.

The chain couples TRBV28 to TRBJ2-7, with 7 bases fitting TRBD1. The CDR3 totals 13 residues. Germline V CDR1 and CDR2: MDHEN, SYDVKM. V lost 3 bases to trimming and J lost 3 bases; unmatched junction nucleotides: 2. CDR3 bases: TGTGCCAGCAGTTTGGACAGGTTCTACGAGCAGTACTTC. This encodes CASSLDRFYEQYF.